The present T cell receptor beta chain was sequenced within a study of identical twins. Whole-study results and caveats: Abundant beta clonotypes from cord blood bore fewer insertions; memory repertoires lacked this pattern.

The ends lost 5 bases at V and 12 bases at J; junction bases unmatched: 6. The germline V gene has CDR1 KGHSH and CDR2 LQKENI. CDR3 length equals 12 residues. With regard to this clonotype: No antigen is known for it.

One entry per CDR3 protein results from TCRdb running MiXCR on the 5' RACE reads. The sample shows 410,000 or so distinct CDR3 sequences, about 18% of them seen only once. The chain recombines TRBV18 with TRBJ2-1; TRBD1 agrees at 8 bases. The sequence was obtained from a man aged 50-60 years in good health. Material: naive T cells sorted from blood. DNA of the CDR3: TGTGCCAGCTCATCACAGGGGGGTTGGCAGTTCTTC. Encoded protein: CASSSQGGWQFF.